One and the same sample provided the 19 T cell receptor beta chains below, sequenced in a study of blood T cells in healthy people across ages. A second PCR, run for about 7 to 11 cycles, used a sample-barcoded 5' primer plus a J-beta primer mix. One entry per CDR3 protein, called by TCRdb with MiXCR from the 5' RACE reads. The sample contains more than 500,000 distinct CDR3 sequences, 27% of which appear only once. The sequencing input was blood. Every receptor here comes from a woman between 65 and 79 years old in good health.

This clonotype was counted a few times. The V call is TRBV6-1, the J call TRBJ2-5; TRBD1 matches at 7 bases. Germline V CDR1 and CDR2: MNHNS, SASEGT. V lost 1 base, J lost 0 bases, and 11 bases stayed unmatched. The CDR3 consists of 18 residues. For the CDR3, the DNA is TGTGCCAGCAGTGAAGGTCGGTGGGGGCAGGGGGACCAAGAGACCCAGTACTTC. Amino acid sequence: CASSEGRWGQGDQETQYF.

The table lists this clonotype with a few counts. The chain couples TRBV7-2 to TRBJ1-5; a possible D gene is TRBD1 (5 bases). Germline lookup yields CDR1 SGHTA and CDR2 FQGNSA. The germline V and J ends were trimmed by 2 bases and 9 bases, with 14 bases remaining between them. The CDR3 loop spans 14 amino acids. Here the CDR3 reads CASSLRSWGSPQHF. CDR3 sequence (DNA): TGTGCCAGCAGCTTAAGGTCTTGGGGGTCGCCCCAGCATTTT.

The chain is built from TRBV7-9 and TRBJ2-3; D is possibly TRBD1 (5 bases). There are 14 residues in the CDR3. V shed 2 bases and J shed 4 bases, with 10 bases lying between them. Germline CDR1 is SEHNR and CDR2 is FQNEAQ (reference sequence). CDR3 amino acids: CASSLSAGPDTQYF. The CDR3, as DNA: TGTGCCAGCAGCTTATCAGCAGGGCCAGATACGCAGTATTTT.

Many counts were recorded for this clonotype. V usage is TRBV5-1 and J usage is TRBJ2-1, with D unclear. The CDR3 consists of 12 residues. The V end lost 0 bases, the J end lost 7 bases, and 5 bases lay between the germline ends. Per the germline V gene, CDR1 is SGHRS and CDR2 is YFSETQ. CDR3 coding DNA: TGCGCCAGCAGCTTGGTGCAGAATGAGCAGTTCTTC. Residues: CASSLVQNEQFF.

This clonotype was counted between two and nine times. V and J are TRBV30 and TRBJ1-1; D not certain. CDR1 is GTSNPN, CDR2 SVGIG, per germline (reference sequence). The V end was cut by 2 bases, the J end by 1 base, with 17 bases between. The CDR3 has 16 amino acids. CDR3 DNA: TGTGCCTGGAGTCCGCTCTTTGGCGGCCCGAACACTGAAGCTTTCTTT. Residues: CAWSPLFGGPNTEAFF.

The rearrangement joins TRBV4-3 to TRBJ1-2; D might be TRBD1 (5 bases). Germline V gene sequence: CDR1 LGHNA, CDR2 YSLEER. The CDR3 runs 15 residues. V lost 1 base to trimming and J lost 1 base, with 10 bases between them. In DNA, the CDR3 is TGCGCCAGCAGCCAAGGTACAGGACTTAACTATGGCTACACCTTC. It is translated as CASSQGTGLNYGYTF.

A note on this clonotype: A junction end diverges from the germline sequence, so it may reflect a read error. The chain combines TRBV2 with TRBJ1-4; 10 nucleotides agree with TRBD1. CDR3 size: 12 residues. CDR1 and CDR2 from the germline V gene are SNHLY and FYNNEI. The CDR3 DNA reads TGTGCCCAGACAGGGGGCGGTGAAAAACTGGTTTTT. It encodes CAQTGGGEKLVF.

This clonotype was counted a few times. The chain employs TRBV5-1 and TRBJ2-5, with D possibly TRBD1 on 7 matching bases. The end of the DNA fits TRBJ2-7 better, so the J call may be wrong. The germline CDR1 and CDR2 sequences are SGHRS and YFSETQ. The CDR3 is 15 amino acids. CDR3 sequence: CASSLLTGRSYEQYF. CDR3 nucleotide sequence: TGCGCCAGCAGCTTGTTGACAGGGAGGTCCTACGAGCAGTACTTC.

The sample holds a few counts of this clonotype. V and J are TRBV29-1 and TRBJ1-1; no definite D call. Germline CDR1 SQVTM, CDR2 ANQGSEA. This CDR3 has 12 amino acids. CDR3 nucleotide sequence: TGCACCGGAGGACGTCCGAACACTGAAGCTTTCTTT. Amino acids: CTGGRPNTEAFF.

The V gene is TRBV5-1, the J gene TRBJ1-1; possible D gene TRBD1, 5 bases. Germline V gene lookup returns CDR1 SGHRS and CDR2 YFSETQ. The CDR3 covers 14 residues. Trimming left V 0 bases short and J 4 bases short, with 10 bases between. CDR3 in DNA: TGCGCCAGCAGCTTGGAATTGGGGGGCACTGAAGCTTTCTTT. Translating gives CASSLELGGTEAFF.

Points on this clonotype: Sequence at one end of the junction differs from germline and may be a read error. The V and J genes are TRBV19 and TRBJ2-2; tentative D call: TRBD2 (6 bases). CDR1 and CDR2 (germline): LNHDA, SQIVND (reference sequence). The CDR3 totals 14 residues. The CDR3 region is CASSPGIYTGGLFF. CDR3 bases: TGTGCCAGTAGCCCAGGGATATACACCGGGGGGCTGTTTTTT.

The genes are TRBV7-9 and TRBJ2-3, with D perhaps TRBD2 (5 bases). The CDR3 is made up of 16 amino acids. V was shortened by 5 bases and J by 3 bases, with 18 bases between the two germline ends. Germline V gives CDR1 SEHNR, CDR2 FQNEAQ (reference sequence). In DNA form, the CDR3 reads TGTGCCAGCAGCCCCCGGGGAAGGGCGTCAACAGATACGCAGTATTTT. Protein sequence: CASSPRGRASTDTQYF.

This clonotype was observed a handful of times. The chain combines TRBV5-1 with TRBJ2-1; TRBD1 matches 9 bases. V was clipped by 4 bases and J by 11 bases; unmatched bases: 7. Germline V gene data show CDR1 as SGHRS and CDR2 as YFSETQ. This CDR3 spans 13 amino acids. CDR3 in DNA: TGCGCCAGCAGCCTACGGGGACAGGGAAAGCAGTTCTTC. It yields the protein CASSLRGQGKQFF.

This clonotype was counted only a few times. J is TRBJ2-1 and V is TRBV6-2 or TRBV6-3, with unresolved D. CDR3 length: 15 residues. V was shortened by 2 bases and J by 1 base, with 9 bases between the two germline ends. The germline V gene has CDR1 MNHEY and CDR2 SVGEGT. The CDR3 spells CASSYGVQSYNEQFF. In nucleotides, the CDR3 is TGTGCCAGCAGTTACGGTGTCCAGTCCTACAATGAGCAGTTCTTC.

V usage is TRBV4-1 and J usage is TRBJ1-6, with D unresolved. The CDR3 is 19 amino acids. V was trimmed by 1 base and J by 6 bases, leaving 22 bases between them. The germline V gene has CDR1 MGHRA and CDR2 YSYEKL. The CDR3 region is CASSQVGPSAATRNSPLHF. The CDR3 nucleotides are TGCGCCAGCAGCCAAGTTGGACCGTCCGCAGCAACACGTAATTCACCCCTCCACTTT.

The chain uses TRBV7-3 and TRBJ2-5; D is unclear. Germline CDR1 is SGHTA and CDR2 is FQGTGA. The CDR3 length is 16 residues. The V end was cut by 1 base, the J end by 5 bases, with 17 bases between. The CDR3 DNA sequence: TGTGCCAGCAGCTTAAACGCCGGCCCCACCGGGGAGACCCAGTACTTC. Its protein product is CASSLNAGPTGETQYF.

The chain has TRBV28 and TRBJ1-2, with D unresolved. V lost 8 bases to trimming and J lost 7 bases, with 14 bases between them. The germline gives CDR1 MDHEN, CDR2 SYDVKM. The CDR3 loop spans 12 amino acids. CDR3 loop: CASSKSDGGYTF. The DNA for the CDR3 is TGTGCCAGCTCCAAGTCGGATGGTGGCTACACCTTC.

V usage is TRBV12-5 and J usage is TRBJ1-6; tentative D call: TRBD1 (6 bases). With 4 bases removed from V and 10 bases from J, the gap between germline ends came to 14 bases. Germline-derived CDR1 and CDR2 are LGHNT and FRNRAP. The CDR3 runs to 14 residues. For the CDR3, the DNA is TGTGCTAGTGGTTCTACAGGGATCCCATCACCCCTCCACTTT. Amino acids: CASGSTGIPSPLHF.

The chain is built from TRBV30 and TRBJ1-4; 9 bases are a match to TRBD1. Per germline, CDR1 GTSNPN and CDR2 SVGIG (reference sequence). The J segment lost 8 bases and the V segment lost 2 bases, leaving 9 bases of the junction unmatched. The CDR3 has 15 amino acids. CDR3 sequence (DNA): TGTGCCTGGAGTAGTTCTACAGGGGGCAAGGAAAAACTGTTTTTT. Translating gives CAWSSSTGGKEKLFF.